The TCR beta chain under discussion was sequenced for a study of T cell responses to AZD1222 COVID-19 vaccine. Whole-study context: The analysis combined second doses at about 4 or about 12 weeks.

General study points: As reported, nearly half of all spike-specific TCRs target variant regions that are unmutated. Females outnumbered males among donors, who were mostly white British; clonal diversity was possibly underestimated. Spike-specific TCR breadth and depth both grew after two AZD1222 doses.

The CDR3 loop spans 15 amino acids. Germline CDR1 reads LGHNA; CDR2 reads YSLEER. V was pared by 3 bases and J by 2 bases, with 6 bases of the junction left unmatched. On this clone itself: Its antigen is still unknown.

Sequencing used immunoSEQ multiplex PCR; TCRdb keeps in-frame clones, though not all of them. This sample carries under 150,000 clones, 90% to 95% of them seen once, and the ten largest clones take roughly 5.5%. The rearrangement joins TRBV4-3 to TRBJ2-5; 7 bases match TRBD1. The origin of this receptor is an adult in good health. Here the sequenced sample was peripheral blood, taken on day 0 of AZD1222 vaccination. The CDR3 reads CASSQVRDRQETQYF. The CDR3 region has the DNA TGCGCCAGCAGCCAGGTGAGGGACAGACAAGAGACCCAGTACTTC.